A selection of T cell receptor beta chains follows, all from one sample in a study of PD-1 blockade in classical Hodgkin lymphoma. Profiling relied on immunoSEQ multiplex PCR, and the TCRdb table lists in-frame clones only, not all of them. The sample lists about 36,000 clones, approximately 70% occurring once. This sample comprised peripheral blood mononuclear cells (PBMCs), obtained before the second cycle of nivolumab. Receptor source: a human donor with classical Hodgkin lymphoma. CDR3s leave out the opening cysteine and the closing phenylalanine or tryptophan.

TRBV28	ASSPAWGPQY
TRBV6-6	ASSLSGYTQY
TRBV28	ASSLGGSSSYEQY
TRBV27	ASTPRGAFNSPLH
TRBV15	ATSRDATVGNTIY
TRBV6-6	ASIIGPRGAPDTQY
TRBV28	ASSFPLGVGNTIY
TRBV4-1	ASSQEDYRDEKLF
TRBV6-1	ASRGIVIVGELF
TRBV29-1	SVDSGGNQPQH
TRBV2	ASSRLAGGAFEQF
TRBV2	ASSGTFSNQPQH
TRBV6-6	ASRSQGENTEAS
TRBV4-1	ASSLHRDQETQY
TRBV28	ASSLSPDQGEQY
TRBV4-1	ASSQDLFGLAKATGELF
TRBV4-3	ASSQDRGWGIQY
TRBV5-1	ASSRTSGSYEQY
TRBV28	ASSFGENTEAF
TRBV7-3	ASSPASTDTQY
TRBV29-1	SSSYRGNTEAF
TRBV28	ASRFSLSSYNEQF
TRBV5-1	ASSLQGISYEQY
TRBV9	ASSVGNSGGADEQF
TRBV18	ASSYSNSGNTIY
TRBV11-3	ASSLNQNTEAF
TRBV19	ASSPPHGMGSPLH
TRBV5-1	ASSVGQPYNEQF
TRBV30	AWSTSRGARANYGYT
TRBV4-3	ASSQEVNQPQH
TRBV7-8	ASSLERGSYNEQF
TRBV7-2	ASSFLQGEEQY
TRBV4-2	ASSQYIYSGNTIY
TRBV2	ASSAGFQGYT
TRBV7-3	ASSSQGNTGELF
TRBV7-6	ASSLGGNGYEQY
TRBV6-1	ASSEVWANYGYT
TRBV20-1	SASLGDGYT
TRBV6-5	ASNQGNSYEQY
TRBV5-1	ASRNGQGQETQY
TRBV2	ASQSSPGQGGPRANTGELF
TRBV7-6	ASSLADRGLAGELF
TRBV29-1	SVEDRGSQETQY
TRBV6-6	ASSQNRVGNSPLH
TRBV30	AWSVGTPDYGYT
TRBV28	ASSSMSTGVFGYGYT
TRBV4-1	ASSQRDRANTGELF
TRBV19	ASSTQGALIAEAF
TRBV7-8	ASSRTRGRTEAF
TRBV5-1	ASSSDGVYEQY
TRBV5-1	ASSLVGSQETQY
TRBV18	ASSPTGGYEQY
TRBV6-5	ASSWGQGTGANVLT
TRBV29-1	SVEGPGGLGDTQY
TRBV5-8	ASSAGTSGQETQY
TRBV30	AWFVYTEAF
TRBV19	ASSDAGTDLYEQY
TRBV2	ASSLTGRNQPQH
TRBV28	ASSSFPADAYEQY
TRBV7-7	ASSLGQGTDTQY